The following is a T cell receptor (beta chain) sequence with its context. What it recognizes is unknown. This sample is drawn from a study of cytomegalovirus exposure and HLA in healthy donors. V was trimmed by 0 bases and J by 0 bases, leaving 16 bases between them. Per the germline V gene, CDR1 is LNHNV and CDR2 is YYDKDF (reference sequence). This CDR3 region has 18 residues. Study observations and caveats: The only immune exposure information that was available was CMV serostatus.

Vbeta (60) and Jbeta (13) primers were used in the PCR. Assay: immunoSEQ multiplex PCR; the TCRdb copy retains only in-frame clones and omits some. The sample includes tens of thousands of clones. Sequences were obtained from PBMCs. This sequence was found in a woman aged 25 to 39 in good health and CMV-seropositive. The chain links TRBV15 to TRBJ2-3, with a tentative D call TRBD2 (6 bases). For the CDR3, the DNA is TGTGCCACCAGCAGAGATCAGGGCGGGGCAGATAGCACAGATACGCAGTATTTT. This sequence encodes CATSRDQGGADSTDTQYF.